This T cell receptor beta chain was recovered during a study of cytomegalovirus exposure and HLA in healthy donors. As for the study in general: Later, an analysis reported that the 95 to 150 validation repertoires had used the same platform as the roughly 720 first-cohort repertoires.

Comments on this clone: Its antigen is not known.

Germline V gene data show CDR1 as SGHNT and CDR2 as YYREEE (reference sequence). The length of the CDR3 is 15 residues. J gave up 4 bases and V 4 bases, and 6 bases lay outside the gene matches. From the roughly 110-subject validation cohort, which was separate from the roughly 670-subject first cohort, the donors were drawn. Points from the study as a whole: It was reported that the classifier diagnosed cytomegalovirus status with high specificity and sensitivity in both the original and validation cohorts. Among TCR sequences, most were rare, though some public TCRs appeared in many donors.

The data were produced by immunoSEQ multiplex PCR, yet TCRdb's version contains in-frame clones alone and is incomplete. Of tens of thousands of clones in the sample, 97% were seen once. Sequenced sample: PBMCs. The TCR was taken from a man aged 25-40 years in good health and CMV-seropositive. The chain couples TRBV5-4 to TRBJ1-4, with 8 bases that match TRBD1. The CDR3 loop reads CASSVTGDNNEKLFF. CDR3 bases: TGTGCCAGCAGCGTGACAGGGGACAATAATGAAAAACTGTTTTTT.